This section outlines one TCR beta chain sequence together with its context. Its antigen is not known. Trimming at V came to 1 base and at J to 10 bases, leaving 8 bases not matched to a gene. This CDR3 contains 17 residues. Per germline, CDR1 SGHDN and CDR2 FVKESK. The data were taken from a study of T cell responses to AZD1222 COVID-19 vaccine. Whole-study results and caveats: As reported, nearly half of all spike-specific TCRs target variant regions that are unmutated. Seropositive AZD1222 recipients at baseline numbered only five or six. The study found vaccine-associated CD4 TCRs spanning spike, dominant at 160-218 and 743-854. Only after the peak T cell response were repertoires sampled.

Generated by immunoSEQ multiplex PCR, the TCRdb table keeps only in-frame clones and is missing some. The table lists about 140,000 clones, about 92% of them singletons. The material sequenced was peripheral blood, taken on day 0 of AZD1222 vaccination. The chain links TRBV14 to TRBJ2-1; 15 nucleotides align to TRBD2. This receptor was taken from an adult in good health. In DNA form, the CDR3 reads TGTGCCAGCAGCCAAGTGGCAAGGACTAGCGGGAGGGGGGAGCAGTTCTTC. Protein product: CASSQVARTSGRGEQFF.